The 2 T cell receptor beta chains presented below share a single source sample, sequenced in a study of blood T cells in healthy people across ages (dated by TCRdb to 2013 to 2016). Libraries were made using 5' RACE. Sequencing used an Illumina HiSeq 2500. A second 7 to 11 cycle PCR used a sample-barcoded 5' primer and a J-beta primer mix. TCRdb reanalyzed the raw reads on its own, using fastp at Q25 for trimming and MiXCR for clone calling, and kept in-frame beta chains. Rows with a matching CDR3 protein are joined into one entry that keeps the most common DNA and genes. A total of 1,500,000 or so distinct CDR3 sequences appear in this sample, around 59% of them only once. Jointly, the top ten make up under 8.5% of the sample. Sequencing used blood. Every receptor here comes from a man aged 18-30 years in good health.

This clonotype was observed a handful of times. This chain connects TRBV27 to TRBJ1-5; 7 positions match TRBD1. This CDR3 comprises 14 residues. V dropped 7 bases and J dropped 5; count of bases not matched to a gene: 8. CDR1 is MNHEY, CDR2 SMNVEV, per germline (reference sequence). CDR3 in amino acids: CASNDRVVHQPQHF. In DNA form, the CDR3 reads TGTGCCAGCAACGACAGGGTAGTTCATCAGCCCCAGCATTTT.

This rearrangement joins TRBV15 to TRBJ2-7; 8 bases map to TRBD2. Germline CDR1 and CDR2: LNHNV and YYDKDF (reference sequence). There are 15 residues in the CDR3. The V and J ends lost 0 bases and 5 bases, in that order; junction bases with no gene match: 6. CDR3 nucleotides: TGTGCCACCAGCAGAGAGCTAGCGGGTTTGCACGAGCAGTACTTC. Its translation: CATSRELAGLHEQYF.